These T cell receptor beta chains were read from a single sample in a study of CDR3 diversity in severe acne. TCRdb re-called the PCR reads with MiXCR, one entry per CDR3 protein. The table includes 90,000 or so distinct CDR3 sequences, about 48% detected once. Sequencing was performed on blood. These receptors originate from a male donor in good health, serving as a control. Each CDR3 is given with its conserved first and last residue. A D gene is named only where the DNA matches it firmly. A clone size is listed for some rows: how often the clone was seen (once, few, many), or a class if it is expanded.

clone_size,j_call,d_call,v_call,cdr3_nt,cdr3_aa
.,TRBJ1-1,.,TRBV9,TGTGCCAGCAGCCGGGACCACCTAGGGACTGAAGCTTTCTTT,CASSRDHLGTEAFF
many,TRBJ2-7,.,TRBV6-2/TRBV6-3,TGTGCCAGCAGACAGACAACCTACGAGCAGTACTTC,CASRQTTYEQYF
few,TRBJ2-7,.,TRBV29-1,TGCAGCGGTAGGGTAAGCTACGAGCAGTACTTC,CSGRVSYEQYF
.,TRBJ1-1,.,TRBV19,TGTGCCAGCAGTCCTGAGGGGCTGAACATTGAAGCCTTCTTT,CASSPEGLNIEAFF
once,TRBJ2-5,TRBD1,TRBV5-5,TGCGCCAGCAGCCAAGGGACAGGCCAAGAGACCCAGTACTTC,CASSQGTGQETQYF
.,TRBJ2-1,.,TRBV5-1,TGCGCCAGCAGCTTTGAACAGGGGGGGCCGGGGTACAATGAGCAGTTCTTC,CASSFEQGGPGYNEQFF
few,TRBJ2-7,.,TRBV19,TGTGCCAGTGGTGGAGTCGAGCAGTACTTC,CASGGVEQYF
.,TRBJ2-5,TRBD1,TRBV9,TGTGCCAGCAGCGCTGGACAGGGGGCGGAAGGGGAGACCCAGTACTTC,CASSAGQGAEGETQYF
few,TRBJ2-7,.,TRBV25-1,TGTGCCAGCAGTGACCGAGGGGTGACCTACGAGCAGTACTTC,CASSDRGVTYEQYF
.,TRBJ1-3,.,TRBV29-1,TGCAGCTTCCAAGGGGAGGGCGGAAACACCATATATTTT,CSFQGEGGNTIYF
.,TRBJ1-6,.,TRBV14,TGTGCCAGCAGCCGGTTTGTCAGCTCCTATAATTCACCCCTCCACTTT,CASSRFVSSYNSPLHF
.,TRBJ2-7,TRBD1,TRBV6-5,TGTGCCAGCAGTTACGGACAGGGCACCTACGAGCAGTACTTC,CASSYGQGTYEQYF